This TCR beta chain was documented in a study of a mutant IDH1 vaccine in newly diagnosed glioma (dated by TCRdb to about 2021). About the study as a whole: Patients were given eight vaccinations, in weeks 1, 3, 5, 7, 11, 15, 19 and 23, which matched visits V03 through V10. In the chemotherapy-containing groups, vaccination started alongside temozolomide cycles, whereas in patients who had radiotherapy alone it started 4-6 weeks after radiotherapy. Of the 32 patients who were treated, 62.5% were male and about 40% were female, and the mean age was around 43 years. Prior to enrollment, standard therapy consisting of radiotherapy alone, temozolomide alone, or radiochemotherapy with temozolomide had been administered to patients, with the combination being received by most patients. Six visits were used for peripheral blood collection: V03 (baseline), V05, V07, V10, V12 and V13. For exploratory analyses, fewer than 30 treated patients had longitudinal TCRB deep sequencing done wherever samples were available. On the study overall, not on this receptor specifically: PBMC samples for TCRB deep sequencing were selected based on availability. It was noted by the authors that analyses of patient blood samples could not be reproduced owing to sample limitations. Vaccine-induced immune responses across multiple MHC alleles were detected in about 92% of patients. Pseudoprogression seemed to be unrelated to changes in the top peripheral T cell clonotypes found by TCRB sequencing.

The receptor library was made with the immunoSEQ multiplex PCR assay. The hsTCRB Kit was used according to the manufacturer's protocol to amplify rearranged TCR beta chain sequences. TCRB libraries were sequenced on an Illumina MiSeq. In the original analysis: The proprietary platform of the kit vendor was used for demultiplexing, trimming and gene mapping. Sourced from immuneACCESS, this table was stored by TCRdb with only in-frame sequences that have V and J called. A share of the clones is absent; for the studies checked, an unresolved V gene accounts for under half, and the remainder has no known explanation. V and J calls and clone size are given by that table; D and trimming were obtained from the DNA. In this sample the table shows some 30,000 clones, approximately 90% of which occur a single time. The leading ten clones occupy less than 3% of the sample. The time point label here, explained by the study, means: week 23, last vaccination. Every vaccine dose consisted of 300 ug of a 20-mer mutant IDH1 peptide in Montanide, administered subcutaneously together with topical imiquimod. Newly diagnosed WHO grade 3 or 4 IDH1-mutant astrocytomas showing loss of nuclear ATRX were present in the donors. The samples were drawn from NOA16, a multicentre, single-arm, open-label phase I trial in Germany that tested a mutant IDH1 peptide vaccine in humans for the first time. Genomic DNA for TCRB sequencing was extracted from EDTA blood using the DNeasy Blood and Tissue Kit.

A note on this clone: The antigen it binds to is not known. No base qualities exist here, and no much larger clone lies one base off it.

Trimming at the junction amounts to 3 bases on V and 4 bases on J, and the germline ends lie 9 bases apart. For CDR1 and CDR2, the germline V gene lists SNHLY and FYNNEI. Taken from cysteine to phenylalanine, the CDR3 has 13 residues. The sequence is cut down to CDR3 DNA, 39 bases in frame from base 1. This TCR derives from a man aged 40-49 years with glioma. The material was PBMCs, obtained from a glioma patient whose treatment included an IDH1 peptide vaccine. This sequence uses TRBV2 and TRBJ1-2, with the D segment identity uncertain. Read as DNA, the sequence is TGTGCCAGCAGTGAGGCGGGGTCCTATGGCTACACCTTC. It codes for CASSEAGSYGYTF.